Listed below are T cell receptor beta chains from one sample, sequenced in a study of T cell responses to AZD1222 COVID-19 vaccine. The method was immunoSEQ multiplex PCR; TCRdb's version includes in-frame clones alone and lacks a portion of them. The data show fewer than 120,000 clones, approximately 85% seen once. The specimen was peripheral blood, collected on day 0 of AZD1222 vaccination. Every receptor here comes from an adult in good health. The CDR3 runs from the conserved cysteine through the conserved F or W. Each record gives: V gene, CDR3 length, clone size, D gene, J gene, CDR3 DNA, CDR3 protein. The D gene is left open where the match is weak. Part of the rows lack a size; the others show once, few, many or a class for expanded clones.

TRBV7-2	15	NA	TRBD2	TRBJ2-7	TGTGCCAGCAGTTTGGGCGGGAGGCCGTCCGACGAGCAGTACTTC	CASSLGGRPSDEQYF
TRBV18	15	NA	TRBD1	TRBJ1-6	TGTGCCAGCTCAATGGACAGGGCTAGAAATTCACCCCTCCACTTT	CASSMDRARNSPLHF
TRBV19	19	NA	NA	TRBJ1-5	TGTGCCAGTAGTAAGGGTTACCGGGAGGCAATAGCTAGCAATCAGCCCCAGCATTTT	CASSKGYREAIASNQPQHF
TRBV28	13	NA	TRBD1	TRBJ1-2	TGTGCCTCTGGGACAGGGTCTTACTATGGCTACACCTTC	CASGTGSYYGYTF
TRBV7-2	15	few	NA	TRBJ1-1	TGTGCCAGCAGCCTAGGGCGACTAATGAACACTGAAGCTTTCTTT	CASSLGRLMNTEAFF
TRBV15	16	NA	TRBD2	TRBJ2-2	TGTGCCACCAGCAGGTTCGGACTAGCGGGCACCGGGGAGCTGTTTTTT	CATSRFGLAGTGELFF
TRBV3-1/TRBV3-2	14	NA	NA	TRBJ1-5	TGTGCCAGCAGCCAAGATCGTTCCGTCCAGCCCCAGCATTTT	CASSQDRSVQPQHF
TRBV28	12	NA	NA	TRBJ1-4	TGTGCCAGCAGTTTAAGCAGTGGGAAACTGTTTTTT	CASSLSSGKLFF
TRBV15	16	NA	TRBD1	TRBJ1-2	TGTGCCACCAGCAGAGGCGGACAGGGGCATAACTATGGCTACACCTTC	CATSRGGQGHNYGYTF
TRBV18	17	NA	TRBD1	TRBJ1-6	TGTGCCAGCTCACCACGAGGTGGCGGGACAGCAAATTCACCCCTCCACTTT	CASSPRGGGTANSPLHF
TRBV4-3	13	NA	NA	TRBJ2-7	TGCGCCAGCAGCACGGGGCAGCACTACGAGCAGTACTTC	CASSTGQHYEQYF
TRBV30	15	NA	NA	TRBJ1-2	TGTGCCTGGAGTGTCGCCCAGGCACCCGTCTATGGCTACACCTTC	CAWSVAQAPVYGYTF
TRBV11-2	15	NA	NA	TRBJ2-5	TGTGCCAGCAGCTTAGCCGGGGGACACGAAGAGACCCAGTACTTC	CASSLAGGHEETQYF
TRBV24-1	13	once	NA	TRBJ1-2	TGTGCCACCAGTGATTTTTCGAGCGAAGGCTACACCTTC	CATSDFSSEGYTF
TRBV28	13	NA	NA	TRBJ1-2	TGTGCCAGCAGTTTATTACCAGGTCCTGGCTACACCTTC	CASSLLPGPGYTF
TRBV5-4	14	NA	NA	TRBJ1-1	TGTGCCAGCAGGCCTACCAGGGGGAACACTGAAGCTTTCTTT	CASRPTRGNTEAFF
TRBV11-2	15	NA	TRBD1	TRBJ2-7	TGTGCCAGCAGCTCCATTAGAGACAGGGGCTACGAGCAGTACTTC	CASSSIRDRGYEQYF
TRBV7-9	15	NA	NA	TRBJ1-4	TGTGCCAGCAGCTCCGAATGGGCGGTGGGGGAAAAACTGTTTTTT	CASSSEWAVGEKLFF
TRBV5-4	16	NA	TRBD2	TRBJ2-1	TGTGCCAGCAGCTTACTAGCGGGAGGGGAAGGGAATGAGCAGTTCTTC	CASSLLAGGEGNEQFF
TRBV12-3/TRBV12-4	12	once	NA	TRBJ1-2	TGTGCCAGCAGTTCACAGGGCGGGGGCTACACCTTC	CASSSQGGGYTF
TRBV3-1/TRBV3-2	14	few	TRBD2	TRBJ2-7	TGTGCCAGCAGCGGGACTAGCGGGAGTAGCGAGCAGTACTTC	CASSGTSGSSEQYF
TRBV10-3	13	NA	NA	TRBJ1-1	TGTGCCATCAGTATACAGGGTTACACTGAAGCTTTCTTT	CAISIQGYTEAFF
TRBV10-2	11	NA	NA	TRBJ2-1	TGCGCCAGCAGTGAGGGAACTGAGCAGTTCTTC	CASSEGTEQFF
TRBV4-1	19	once	TRBD1	TRBJ1-1	TGCGCCAGCAGCCCGGACAGGGGGCAAACGGGTGCTCTGAACACTGAAGCTTTCTTT	CASSPDRGQTGALNTEAFF
TRBV18	13	NA	NA	TRBJ1-1	TGTGCCAGCTCAGGCGGACAGAACACTGAAGCTTTCTTT	CASSGGQNTEAFF
TRBV30	13	NA	NA	TRBJ1-1	TGTGCCTGGAGACGAACACAGAACACTGAAGCTTTCTTT	CAWRRTQNTEAFF
TRBV12-3/TRBV12-4	11	NA	NA	TRBJ1-1	TGTGCCAGCAGCAAGGGGGCTGAAGCTTTCTTT	CASSKGAEAFF
TRBV6-2/TRBV6-3	17	NA	TRBD1	TRBJ2-7	TGTGCCAGCAGTTACCCTCGCGGACAGGGAAGGCCCTACGAGCAGTACTTC	CASSYPRGQGRPYEQYF
TRBV19	16	NA	TRBD1	TRBJ1-1	TGTGCCACTACGGACAGGGGGAGGGGTAGGGACACTGAAGCTTTCTTT	CATTDRGRGRDTEAFF
TRBV10-1	16	NA	NA	TRBJ2-2	TGCGCCAGCAGTGAGTACAGCAACACCGACACCGGGGAGCTGTTTTTT	CASSEYSNTDTGELFF
TRBV9	15	NA	NA	TRBJ2-5	TGTGCCAGCAGTGAGGGCGAGGCGTTAGTAGAGACCCAGTACTTC	CASSEGEALVETQYF
TRBV12-3/TRBV12-4	13	once	NA	TRBJ1-6	TGTGCCAGCAGTTTTGCGATCGGATCACCCCTCCACTTT	CASSFAIGSPLHF
TRBV5-4	16	NA	TRBD2	TRBJ2-7	TGTGCCAGCAGCTTGGGGGGGGCTAGCGGGGACTACGAGCAGTACTTC	CASSLGGASGDYEQYF
TRBV7-2	14	once	NA	TRBJ1-4	TGTGCCAGCACCTTACAGGGAGTTAATGAAAAACTGTTTTTT	CASTLQGVNEKLFF